The sequence of this T cell receptor beta chain was determined in a study of cytomegalovirus exposure and HLA in healthy donors. Background on the study: An early release of data contained about 85 million unique TCRs, which came from HLA-typed donors.

The primer mix had 60 Vbeta and 13 Jbeta primers. Using immunoSEQ multiplex PCR, the repertoire was profiled, and TCRdb retains in-frame clones only, with some absent. The table includes some 110,000 clones, 60% to 85% detected once. V lost 2 bases and J lost 4; bases outside the gene matches: 3. The CDR3 totals 13 residues. CDR1 GTSNPN and CDR2 SVGIG come from the germline V gene (reference sequence). The sequenced sample consisted of PBMCs. The chain has TRBV30 and TRBJ2-5; 8 bases agree with TRBD2. The clonotype was recovered from a woman aged 18-30 years in good health and CMV-seropositive. The CDR3 nucleotides read TGTGCCTGGAGTCCGGGGGGGGGAGAGACCCAGTACTTC. It translates to CAWSPGGGETQYF.